The sequence of this T cell receptor beta chain was determined in a study of cytomegalovirus exposure and HLA in healthy donors. Only a few counts were recorded for this clone. Its antigen is not known. Study-level points and caveats: 87-base-pair reads could not separate some V segments, including TRBV6-2 and TRBV6-3. Within the data, a cluster of highly shared sequence variants was likely a sequencing artifact.

A multiplex PCR was run with 60 Vbeta primers and 13 Jbeta primers. Original handling: A later analysis tallied tens of millions of unique TCR beta chains, approximately 11 million of them shared. Profiled with immunoSEQ multiplex PCR; TCRdb holds only in-frame clones, not every one. That table is the source of V, J and clone size, and D and trimming were worked out from the DNA. The repertoire includes about 59,000 clones, roughly 80% of them detected once, and over 3% sits in the top ten. The CDR3 spans 15 residues. Germline V gives CDR1 SGHTA, CDR2 FQGNSA. V lost 5 bases and J lost 4; bases outside the gene matches: 4.

V usage is TRBV7-2 and J usage is TRBJ2-6; 8 nucleotides line up with TRBD1. The sequence came from a middle-aged woman in good health and CMV-seronegative. The material sequenced was PBMCs. CDR3 bases: TGTGCCAGCAGCCTGGACAGGGACGGGGCCAACGTCCTGACTTTC. It yields the protein CASSLDRDGANVLTF.